This T cell receptor (beta chain) was sequenced during a study of blood T cell repertoires in COVID-19. Authors' processing steps: Reference gene primer amplification in the assay estimated nucleated cell counts. Sequencing was performed with immunoSEQ multiplex PCR; in TCRdb, only in-frame clones are kept and a portion is missing. V, J and clone size derive from that table, while D and trimming were established from the DNA sequence. The sample consists of tens of thousands of clones, approximately 83% of them appearing once. The specimen sequenced was peripheral blood. The source of this sequence is a human donor with acute or convalescent COVID-19. The donor label of this sample is uncertain.

The CDR3 bases are TGCAGCGTCCTAGACAGGTCTGGTAATTCACCCCTCCACTTT. Encoded protein: CSVLDRSGNSPLHF. The chain joins TRBV29-1 to TRBJ1-6, with D maybe TRBD1 (6 bases). Per germline, CDR1 SQVTM and CDR2 ANQGSEA. This CDR3 spans 14 amino acids. V lost 6 bases and J 6 bases, leaving 15 bases between the germline ends.